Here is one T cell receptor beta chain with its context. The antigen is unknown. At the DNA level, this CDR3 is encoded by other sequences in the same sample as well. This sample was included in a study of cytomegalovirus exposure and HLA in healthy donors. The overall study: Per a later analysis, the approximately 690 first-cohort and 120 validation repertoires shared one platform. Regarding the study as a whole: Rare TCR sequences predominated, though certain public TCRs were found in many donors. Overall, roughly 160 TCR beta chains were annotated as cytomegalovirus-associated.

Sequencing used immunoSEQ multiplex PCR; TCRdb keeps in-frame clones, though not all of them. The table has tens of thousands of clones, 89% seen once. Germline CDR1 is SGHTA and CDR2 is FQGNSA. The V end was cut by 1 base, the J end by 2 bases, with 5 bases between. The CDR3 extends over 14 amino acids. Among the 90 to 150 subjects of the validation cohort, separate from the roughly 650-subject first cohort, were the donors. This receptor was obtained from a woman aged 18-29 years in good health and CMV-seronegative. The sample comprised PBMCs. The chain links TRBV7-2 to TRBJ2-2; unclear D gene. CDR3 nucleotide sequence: TGTGCCAGCAGCTTAGGCGGAAACACCGGGGAGCTGTTTTTT. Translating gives CASSLGGNTGELFF.